This passage covers 7 T cell receptor beta chains from one sample sequenced in a study of blood T cell repertoires in COVID-19. Some clones are missing from TCRdb's copy, which holds only in-frame ones; the method was immunoSEQ multiplex PCR. The data show about 160,000 clones, 80% to 90% seen once. The sequenced sample was peripheral blood. The receptor source for this set is a woman in her fifties or sixties with COVID-19, enrolled during active disease.

This clone was seen just once. The V and J genes are TRBV29-1 and TRBJ1-4, with a tentative D call TRBD1 (6 bases). This CDR3 is 15 amino acids long. The V and J ends lost 4 bases and 4 bases respectively, with 16 bases between them. Germline loops: CDR1 SQVTM, CDR2 ANQGSEA. CDR3 sequence: CSVGGQQGSNEKLFF. CDR3 DNA: TGCAGCGTTGGAGGACAGCAGGGGAGTAATGAAAAACTGTTTTTT.

As to this clone: This specimen includes other DNA sequences encoding the same CDR3. The V and J genes are TRBV3-1 (or the pseudogene TRBV3-2) and TRBJ2-7; TRBD1 might be the D (6 bases). Trimming shortened V by 4 bases and J by 4 bases, and 11 bases separated the two germline ends. Germline CDR1 and CDR2: LGHDT and YNNKEL (reference sequence). The CDR3 is 13 amino acids. The CDR3 sequence is CASSPQGLYEQYF. The CDR3 region has the DNA TGTGCCAGCAGCCCGCAGGGGCTTTACGAGCAGTACTTC.

This clone showed up just once. The rearrangement uses TRBV7-2 and TRBJ2-1, with TRBD2 matching 9 bases. CDR3 length equals 15 residues. Germline V lookup: CDR1 SGHTA, CDR2 FQGNSA. The ends lost 1 base at V and 7 bases at J; junction bases unmatched: 5. The CDR3 loop reads CASSLVGTSYNEQFF. In DNA form, the CDR3 reads TGTGCCAGCAGCTTAGTGGGGACTAGCTATAATGAGCAGTTCTTC.

This clone has only a few counts. V gene TRBV28 combines with J gene TRBJ1-5; 7 positions agree with TRBD1. The trim removed 7 bases at V and 3 bases at J, leaving 6 bases unmatched. Germline CDR1 is MDHEN and CDR2 is SYDVKM. The CDR3 covers 14 residues. CDR3 coding DNA: TGTGCCAGCAATAGGGGGCCTTTCAATCAGCCCCAGCATTTT. This sequence encodes CASNRGPFNQPQHF. Full variable domain (rest looked up from reference TRBV28 and TRBJ1-5): DVKVTQSSRYLVKRTGEKVFLECVQDMDHENMFWYRQDPGLGLRLIYFSYDVKMKEKGDIPEGYSVSREKKERFSLILESASTNQTSMYLCASNRGPFNQPQHFGDGTRLSIL.

This clone was found once. V is TRBV6-7 and J is TRBJ2-7; TRBD2 is a possible D gene (5 bases). Being an ORF, TRBV6-7 has a function that is uncertain. The V and J ends lost 8 bases and 5 bases respectively, with 19 bases between them. The CDR3 spans 14 residues. The CDR3: CASPSKEVGNEQYF. The CDR3, as DNA: TGTGCCAGCCCCTCCAAGGAGGTGGGAAACGAGCAGTACTTC.

This clone was seen a handful of times. V and J are TRBV7-9 and TRBJ1-1, with 7 bases matching TRBD1. V gave up 4 bases and J gave up 5 bases; unmatched junction bases: 4. Germline V CDR1 and CDR2: SEHNR, FQNEAQ (reference sequence). The CDR3 length is 13 residues. CDR3 DNA: TGTGCCAGCAGCTCGTCAGGGGGGACTGAAGCTTTCTTT. Translated: CASSSSGGTEAFF. The complete variable domain, with remaining parts taken from reference TRBV7-9 and TRBJ1-1, reads DTGVSQNPRHKITKRGQNVTFRCDPISEHNRLYWYRQTLGQGPEFLTYFQNEAQLEKSRLLSDRFSAERPKGSFSTLEIQRTEQGDSAMYLCASSSSGGTEAFFGQGTRLTVV.

This clone was observed once. The rearrangement links TRBV6-5 to TRBJ2-2; 12 bases fit TRBD2. CDR3 length: 15 residues. Germline V gene data show CDR1 as MNHEY and CDR2 as SVGAGI. V shed 6 bases and J 8 bases; nucleotides not matched to a gene: 7. CDR3 DNA: TGTGCCAGCAGGATGGGACTAGCGGGTTGGGGGGAGCTGTTTTTT. This sequence encodes CASRMGLAGWGELFF.